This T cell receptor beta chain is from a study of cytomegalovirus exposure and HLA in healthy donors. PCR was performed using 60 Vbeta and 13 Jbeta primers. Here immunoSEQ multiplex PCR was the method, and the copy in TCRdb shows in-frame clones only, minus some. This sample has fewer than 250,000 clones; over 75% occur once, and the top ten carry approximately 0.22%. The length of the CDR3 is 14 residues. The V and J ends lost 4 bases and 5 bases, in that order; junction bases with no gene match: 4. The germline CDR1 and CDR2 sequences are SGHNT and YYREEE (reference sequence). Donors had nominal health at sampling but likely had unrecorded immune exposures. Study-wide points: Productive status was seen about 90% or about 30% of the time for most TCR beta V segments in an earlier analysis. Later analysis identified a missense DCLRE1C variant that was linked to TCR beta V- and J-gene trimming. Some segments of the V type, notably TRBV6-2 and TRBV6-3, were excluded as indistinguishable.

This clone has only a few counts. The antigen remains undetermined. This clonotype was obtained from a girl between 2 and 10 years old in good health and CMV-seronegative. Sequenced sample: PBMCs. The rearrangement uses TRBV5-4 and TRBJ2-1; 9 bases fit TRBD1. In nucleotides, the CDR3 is TGTGCCAGCAGCCCGGACAGGGGCCACAATGAGCAGTTCTTC. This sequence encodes CASSPDRGHNEQFF.